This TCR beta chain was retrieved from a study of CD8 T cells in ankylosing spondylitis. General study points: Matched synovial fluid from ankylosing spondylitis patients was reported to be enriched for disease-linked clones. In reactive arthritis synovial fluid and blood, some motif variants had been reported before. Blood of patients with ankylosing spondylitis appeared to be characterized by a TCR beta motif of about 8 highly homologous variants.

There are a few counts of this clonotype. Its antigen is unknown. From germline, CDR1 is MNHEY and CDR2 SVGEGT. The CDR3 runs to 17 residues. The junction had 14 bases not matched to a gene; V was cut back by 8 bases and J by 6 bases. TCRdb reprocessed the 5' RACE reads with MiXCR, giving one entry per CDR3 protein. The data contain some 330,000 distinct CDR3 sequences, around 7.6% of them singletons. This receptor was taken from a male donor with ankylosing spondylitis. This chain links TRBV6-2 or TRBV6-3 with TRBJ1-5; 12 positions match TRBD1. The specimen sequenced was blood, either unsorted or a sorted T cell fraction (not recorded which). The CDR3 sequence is CASRGDRGPGDGQPQHF. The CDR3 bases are TGTGCCAGCCGGGGGGACAGGGGGCCGGGTGATGGTCAGCCCCAGCATTTT.